Following are 12 T cell receptor beta chains from one sample sequenced in a study of blood T cells in healthy people across ages. Through a sample-barcoded 5' primer and a J-beta primer mix, a second PCR was run for roughly 6 to 12 cycles. One entry per CDR3 protein results from TCRdb running MiXCR on the 5' RACE reads. This sample has under 1,000,000 distinct CDR3 sequences, with roughly 40% found just once. The sequencing input was blood. The receptors were sampled from a man younger than 35 in good health.

In its sample, this clonotype was seen a few times. The chain recombines TRBV5-1 with TRBJ2-5; TRBD1 or TRBD2 may be the D gene (5 bases each). In germline, CDR1 is SGHRS, CDR2 YFSETQ. The CDR3 has 16 residues. V shed 4 bases and J shed 2 bases, with 18 bases lying between them. CDR3 protein: CASSGRDVGEQETQYF. CDR3 sequence (DNA): TGCGCCAGCAGCGGCCGGGACGTTGGGGAGCAAGAGACCCAGTACTTC.

J is TRBJ2-7 and V is TRBV28; D call uncertain. This CDR3 comprises 15 residues. Germline loops: CDR1 MDHEN, CDR2 SYDVKM. V lost 6 bases to trimming and J lost 0 bases, with 15 bases between them. CDR3 DNA sequence: TGTGCCAGCAGGAAATCCACATTCTCCTCCTACGAGCAGTACTTC. As protein: CASRKSTFSSYEQYF. The variable domain in full, with the rest retrieved from reference TRBV28 and TRBJ2-7, is DVKVTQSSRYLVKRTGEKVFLECVQDMDHENMFWYRQDPGLGLRLIYFSYDVKMKEKGDIPEGYSVSREKKERFSLILESASTNQTSMYLCASRKSTFSSYEQYFGPGTRLTVT.

This clonotype was recorded at least ten times. J is TRBJ1-2 and V is TRBV29-1, with a possible D match to TRBD1 (5 bases). CDR3 length equals 12 residues. V lost 7 bases to trimming and J lost 8 bases, with 17 bases between them. Germline V gene data show CDR1 as SQVTM and CDR2 as ANQGSEA. Written as DNA, the CDR3 is TGCAGCGAAAGCACAGGAGGGCGCGGCTACACCTTC. It is translated as CSESTGGRGYTF.

This clonotype appeared a few times. The chain joins TRBV7-3 to TRBJ2-6, with 8 bases that match TRBD2. V shed 0 bases, J shed 4 bases, and the junction held 8 bases outside the gene matches. The CDR3 loop spans 18 amino acids. The V gene's germline CDR1 is SGHTA and CDR2 FQGTGA. The DNA of the CDR3 is TGTGCCAGCAGCTTAACTAGCGGGGCTTTCTCAGGGGCCAACGTCCTGACTTTC. Protein product: CASSLTSGAFSGANVLTF.

The J gene is TRBJ2-5, the V gene TRBV20-1; D possibly matches TRBD1 or TRBD2 (6 bases each). The end of the DNA is better explained by TRBJ2-7, so the J call may be wrong. The CDR3 runs 12 residues. Germline V CDR1 and CDR2: DFQATT, SNEGSKA (reference sequence). The DNA for the CDR3 is TGCAGTGCCGGCCGGGGGCGGTACGAGCAGTACTTC. This translates into CSAGRGRYEQYF.

Notes on this clonotype: Germline is not matched at one junction end, which may reflect a read error. J is TRBJ1-2 and V is TRBV29-1, with no clear D. Germline V gene lookup returns CDR1 SQVTM and CDR2 ANQGSEA. The CDR3 loop spans 12 amino acids. CDR3 sequence (DNA): TGCAGCGTTGAGACGGCGATTTATGGCCACACCTTC. Translation gives CSVETAIYGHTF.

Only a few counts were recorded for this clonotype. CDR3 DNA sequence: TGTGCCAGCAGTGAAGGTCCCAGACGTAACTATGGCTACACCTTC. It specifies CASSEGPRRNYGYTF. This chain joins TRBV2 and TRBJ1-2; no clear D gene. Per germline, CDR1 SNHLY and CDR2 FYNNEI. The CDR3 consists of 15 residues. Deletions cut 1 base from V and 1 base from J, with 10 bases between.

This CDR3 reads CASSQAVGAANEKLFF. The CDR3 coding sequence is TGCGCCAGCAGCCAAGCTGTCGGAGCAGCTAATGAAAAACTGTTTTTT. The chain joins TRBV4-3 to TRBJ1-4; no firm D call. The germline gives CDR1 LGHNA, CDR2 YSLEER. CDR3 length equals 16 residues. Deletions cut 1 base from V and 3 bases from J, with 12 bases between.

This clonotype was seen many times. This chain links TRBV12-3 or TRBV12-4 with TRBJ2-5; D gene unclear. The CDR3 sequence is 11 residues long. With 2 bases removed from V and 11 bases from J, the gap between germline ends came to 9 bases. The CDR3 region is CASSLTNEQYF. CDR3 nucleotide sequence: TGTGCCAGCAGTTTAACCAATGAGCAGTACTTC.

This clonotype was seen only a few times. The genes are TRBV4-3 and TRBJ2-1, with TRBD2 as a possible D gene (6 bases). V was pared by 1 base and J by 6 bases, with 10 bases between. The CDR3 runs 14 residues. In germline, CDR1 is LGHNA, CDR2 YSLEER. The CDR3 is CASSQGGRTNEQFF. The CDR3, as DNA: TGCGCCAGCAGCCAAGGAGGGAGGACCAATGAGCAGTTCTTC.

In this sample, this clonotype turned up a few times. The chain is built from TRBV5-1 and TRBJ2-6, with D tentatively TRBD2 (5 bases). This CDR3 has 18 amino acids. Trimming took off 0 bases at V and 4 bases at J, with 17 bases between the two ends. Germline V CDR1 and CDR2: SGHRS, YFSETQ. This CDR3 is CASSLGERAFAGANVLTF. CDR3 DNA: TGCGCCAGCAGCTTGGGGGAGAGAGCCTTCGCGGGGGCCAACGTCCTGACTTTC.

This clonotype was observed a few times. The rearrangement links TRBV21-1 to TRBJ2-3. TRBV21-1 is a pseudogene locus. This CDR3 is built from 14 residues. The CDR3 nucleotides read TGTGCCAGCAGCAAGACGAAGGATGCAGATACGCAGTATTTT. As protein: CASSKTKDADTQYF.